The 12 T cell receptor beta chains presented below share a single source sample, sequenced in a study of neurological immune-mediated disorders. TCRdb reprocessed the 5' RACE reads with MiXCR, giving one entry per CDR3 protein. The sample has about 66,000 distinct CDR3 sequences, roughly 4.8% seen once. The specimen was PBMCs. The receptors were gathered from a young man with multiple sclerosis.

This clonotype was seen many times. V is TRBV6-5 and J is TRBJ1-2, with D unclear. This CDR3 region has 14 residues. Germline CDR1 and CDR2: MNHEY and SVGAGI. Trimming removed 0 bases at V and 5 bases at J, with 10 bases between. The DNA of the CDR3 is TGTGCCAGCAGTTACTCTCTCAGATCATATGGCTACACCTTC. Translation gives CASSYSLRSYGYTF.

This clonotype occurred many times. The DNA for the CDR3 is TGTGCCAGCAGCCAAGCCTTGACCACCGTTAGCACAGATACGCAGTATTTT. Its protein is CASSQALTTVSTDTQYF. The rearrangement links TRBV4-2 to TRBJ2-3; D call uncertain. The germline CDR1 and CDR2 sequences are LGHNA and YNFKEQ. The CDR3 extends over 17 amino acids. Trimming stripped 1 base from V and 0 bases from J, with 14 bases between.

Ten or more counts support this clonotype. The rearrangement links TRBV12-3 or TRBV12-4 to TRBJ1-1; D remains ambiguous. The CDR3 has 15 residues. Trimming took 3 bases from V and 1 from J, leaving 12 bases between them. CDR3 amino acids: CASSFPGRRNTEAFF. CDR3 coding DNA: TGTGCCAGCAGTTTTCCCGGACGGAGGAACACTGAAGCTTTCTTT.

This clonotype has a count of ten or more. In DNA, the CDR3 is TGCGCCAGCAGCTTGGACAGGGTCGAGGTTGAAGCTTTCTTT. Its translation is CASSLDRVEVEAFF. The J gene is TRBJ1-1, the V gene TRBV5-1, with D perhaps TRBD1 (6 bases). V was pared by 0 bases and J by 7 bases, with 13 bases between. The CDR3 has 14 amino acids. The germline CDR1 and CDR2 sequences are SGHRS and YFSETQ.

This clonotype was picked up many times. The chain combines TRBV5-1 with TRBJ1-1; no firm D call. Trimming left V 0 bases short and J 5 bases short, with 8 bases between. The CDR3 consists of 13 residues. Germline V gene data show CDR1 as SGHRS and CDR2 as YFSETQ. CDR3 loop: CASSLGERTEAFF. CDR3 nucleotide sequence: TGCGCCAGCAGCTTGGGGGAAAGGACTGAAGCTTTCTTT. Looking up the rest from reference TRBV5-1 and TRBJ1-1 gives the full variable domain: KAGVTQTPRYLIKTRGQQVTLSCSPISGHRSVSWYQQTPGQGLQFLFEYFSETQRNKGNFPGRFSGRQFSNSRSEMNVSTLELGDSALYLCASSLGERTEAFFGQGTRLTVV.

This clonotype was counted at least ten times. This chain connects TRBV9 to TRBJ2-5; D is perhaps TRBD1 (6 bases). Germline CDR1 SGDLS, CDR2 YYNGEE. The ends were cut back, 2 bases at V and 0 bases at J, with 8 bases in the middle. This CDR3 is built from 14 residues. CDR3 bases: TGTGCCAGCAGCGTCCGACAGGACCAAGAGACCCAGTACTTC. Residues: CASSVRQDQETQYF.

The rearrangement links TRBV5-1 to TRBJ1-1; no clear D. The V end lost 1 base, the J end lost 0 bases, and 10 bases lay between the germline ends. The germline V gene encodes CDR1 SGHRS and CDR2 YFSETQ. This CDR3 region has 15 residues. The CDR3 region has the DNA TGCGCCAGCAGCTTGATAGGGCAAATGAACACTGAAGCTTTCTTT. Its translation is CASSLIGQMNTEAFF.

This clonotype has a count of ten or more. The rearrangement uses TRBV10-3 and TRBJ1-6; possible D gene TRBD1, 5 bases. Germline V gene data show CDR1 as ENHRY and CDR2 as SYGVKD. V gave up 4 bases and J gave up 9 bases, with 10 bases separating them. This CDR3 has 13 residues. For the CDR3, the DNA is TGTGCCATCAGTGCCAGGGACCTTTCACCCCTCCACTTT. It is translated as CAISARDLSPLHF.

In this sample, this clonotype turned up many times. V and J are TRBV3-1 and TRBJ2-7, with TRBD2 identical over 9 bases. Trimming at V came to 4 bases and at J to 6 bases, leaving 7 bases not matched to a gene. Per the germline V gene, CDR1 is LGHDT and CDR2 is YNNKEL (reference sequence). The CDR3 runs to 14 residues. Here the CDR3 reads CASSRPGLASEQYF. CDR3 nucleotide sequence: TGTGCCAGCAGCCGCCCGGGACTAGCTTCCGAGCAGTACTTC.

The rearrangement joins TRBV12-3 or TRBV12-4 to TRBJ1-1, with D unresolved. V gave up 3 bases and J gave up 5 bases, with 16 bases separating them. The CDR3 runs 15 residues. The CDR3 sequence: CASSFLWVSHTEAFF. The CDR3 DNA sequence: TGTGCCAGCAGTTTTCTATGGGTTAGTCATACTGAAGCTTTCTTT.

This clonotype was counted ten times or more. This chain connects TRBV29-1 to TRBJ1-1; 8 bases are a match to TRBD1. This CDR3 comprises 14 residues. Germline CDR1 reads SQVTM; CDR2 reads ANQGSEA. The V and J ends lost 6 bases and 7 bases, in that order; junction bases with no gene match: 13. DNA of the CDR3: TGCAGCGTCTTCCCAGCCGGGACAGGCGGTGAAGCTTTCTTT. Translating gives CSVFPAGTGGEAFF.

The rearrangement joins TRBV18 to TRBJ2-3; no definite D call. This CDR3 is built from 15 residues. Trimming took off 3 bases at V and 2 bases at J, with 12 bases between the two ends. Germline V gene lookup returns CDR1 KGHSH and CDR2 LQKENI. The CDR3 DNA follows: TGTGCCAGCTCACCCGGCAGCCCTATCACAGATACGCAGTATTTT. Translation: CASSPGSPITDTQYF.